This T cell receptor (beta chain) is drawn from a study of tumor and adjacent non-tumor tissue in lung cancer. In the study overall: Aged about 31 to 76 years, patients included roughly eleven men and about 5 women with stage I to III disease.

Three rounds of nested PCR, following a modified ARM-PCR protocol, produced the TCRbeta library. TCRdb redid the calling of the multiplex PCR reads with MiXCR, one entry per CDR3 protein. The sample carries 60,000 or so distinct CDR3 sequences, around 61% recorded once. Trimming removed 4 bases at V and 0 bases at J, with 14 bases between. This CDR3 comprises 16 residues. Germline lookup yields CDR1 SGHAT and CDR2 FQNNGV. This sample's RNA came from whole unsorted tissue. The normal lung tissue was taken more than 3 cm from the tumor edge. Between August and November 2014, newly diagnosed, chemotherapy-naive lung cancer patients underwent thoracic surgery in China.

This TCR was recovered from a man between 65 and 85 years old with non-small cell lung cancer. J is TRBJ2-3 and V is TRBV11-2, with D unresolved. Sequences were obtained from distant non-tumor lung tissue. The CDR3 is CASSSLSDLSTDTQYF. The CDR3 nucleotides read TGTGCCAGCAGCTCCCTTAGTGACCTTAGCACAGATACGCAGTATTTT.